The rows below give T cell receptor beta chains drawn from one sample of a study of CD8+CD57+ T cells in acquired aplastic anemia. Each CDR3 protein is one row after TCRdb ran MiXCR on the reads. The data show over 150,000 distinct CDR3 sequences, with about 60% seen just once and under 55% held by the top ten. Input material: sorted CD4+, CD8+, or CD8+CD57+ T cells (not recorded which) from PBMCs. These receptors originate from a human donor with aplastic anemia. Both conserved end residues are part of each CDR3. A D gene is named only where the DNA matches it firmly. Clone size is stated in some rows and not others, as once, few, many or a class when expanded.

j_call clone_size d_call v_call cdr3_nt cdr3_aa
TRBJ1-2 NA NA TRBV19 TGTGCCAGTAAGGGTGACACCGGGGACGTCAATGGCTACACCTTC CASKGDTGDVNGYTF
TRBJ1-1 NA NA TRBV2 TGTGCCAGCAGTGAAGCGCGGCAGGGGAGGAAGGAAGCTTTCTTT CASSEARQGRKEAFF
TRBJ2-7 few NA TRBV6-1 TGTGCCAGCAAAACGGACAAAACGGTCTACGAGCAGTACTTC CASKTDKTVYEQYF
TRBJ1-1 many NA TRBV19 TGTGCCAGTAGCCCTGGACGGGTACAAGCTGAAGCTTTCTTT CASSPGRVQAEAFF
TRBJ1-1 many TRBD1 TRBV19 TGTGCCACTTCCCGACAGGGGGCGCTGACTGAAGCTTTCTTT CATSRQGALTEAFF
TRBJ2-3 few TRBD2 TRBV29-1 TGCAGCGTTGAAGATCCGACTAGCGGGGGGGCCACAGATACGCAGTATTTT CSVEDPTSGGATDTQYF
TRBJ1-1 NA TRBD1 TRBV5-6 TGTGCCAGCAGCTTGGATAGGACAGGGGCCACTGAAGCTTTCTTT CASSLDRTGATEAFF
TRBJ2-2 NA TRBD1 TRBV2 TGTGCCAGCAGTGGGACAGGGACCAACACCGGGGAGCTGTTTTTT CASSGTGTNTGELFF
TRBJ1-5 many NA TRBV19 TGTGCCAGTAGTATAGGCAGAAAAAATCAGCCCCAGCATTTT CASSIGRKNQPQHF
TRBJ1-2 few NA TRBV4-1 TGCGCCAGCAGCCAAGTTATTGGGCAGCCTTCCTATGGCTACACCTTC CASSQVIGQPSYGYTF
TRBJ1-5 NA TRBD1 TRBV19 TGTGCCAGTAGTGGAGGGACAGGGTTTTTGAGCAATCAGCCCCAGCATTTT CASSGGTGFLSNQPQHF
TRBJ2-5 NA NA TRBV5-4 TGTGCCAGCAGCTTGGTTCAGGGCCAGGAGACCCAGTACTTC CASSLVQGQETQYF
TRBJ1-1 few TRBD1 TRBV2 TGTGCCAGCAGCCAGGGACAGGGGCGCACTGAAGCTTTCTTT CASSQGQGRTEAFF
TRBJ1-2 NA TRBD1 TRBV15 TGTGCCACCAGCAGAGAGACAGGGGGGACCAACTATGGCTACACCTTC CATSRETGGTNYGYTF
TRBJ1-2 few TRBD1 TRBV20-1 TGCAGTGCTGGGACAGACTATGGCTACACCTTC CSAGTDYGYTF
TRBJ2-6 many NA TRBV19 TGTGCCAGCGGTACAGAGTGGGAGGCTGGGGCCAACGTCCTGACTTTC CASGTEWEAGANVLTF
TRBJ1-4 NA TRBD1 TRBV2 TGTGCCAGCAGTGAGGGCAGGGGGCTTGAAAAACTGTTTTTT CASSEGRGLEKLFF
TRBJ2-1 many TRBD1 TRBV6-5 TGTGCCAGCAGTTACCCAGAGGGACAGGGGGTGCTCAGTGAGCAGTTCTTC CASSYPEGQGVLSEQFF
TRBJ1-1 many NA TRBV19 TGTGCCAGTAGTTTTACTGACTACACCGCGATGAACACTGAAGCTTTCTTT CASSFTDYTAMNTEAFF
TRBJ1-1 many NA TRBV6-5 TGTGCCAGCAGTTACTCGACCCGGGAGGACACTGAAGCTTTCTTT CASSYSTREDTEAFF
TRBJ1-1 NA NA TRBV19 TGTGCCAGTAGTATAGGGACCACACCTTACACTGAAGCTTTCTTT CASSIGTTPYTEAFF
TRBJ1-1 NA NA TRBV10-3 TGTGCCATCAGTGCTTCGAACACTGAAGCTTTCTTT CAISASNTEAFF
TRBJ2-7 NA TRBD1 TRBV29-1 TGCAGCGTTGAAGAAAGCCAGGGGGTGGGGGAGCAGTACTTC CSVEESQGVGEQYF
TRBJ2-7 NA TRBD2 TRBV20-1 TGCAGTGCTAGAGATTGGACTAGCGACTCCTACGAGCAGTACTTC CSARDWTSDSYEQYF
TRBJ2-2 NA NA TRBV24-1 TGTGCCACCAGTGATCCGGCCCGGTCCGAGGAGCTGTTTTTT CATSDPARSEELFF
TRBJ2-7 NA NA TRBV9 TGTGCCAGCAGCTTGGTTCCACTAGAACAGTACGAGCAGTACTTC CASSLVPLEQYEQYF
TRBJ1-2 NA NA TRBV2 TGTGCCAGCAGTGAAGTGGACAGAACTCATGGCTACACCTTC CASSEVDRTHGYTF
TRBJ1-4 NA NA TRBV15 TGTGCCACCAGCCGAGAGCGGGCCGGGGGTAATGAAAAACTGTTTTTT CATSRERAGGNEKLFF
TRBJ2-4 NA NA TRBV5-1 TGCGCCAGCAGCTTAAATGTTGGACGGCCGGGGGACATTCAGTACTTC CASSLNVGRPGDIQYF
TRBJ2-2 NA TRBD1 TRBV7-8 TGTGCCAGCAGCCCAGACAGGGATGTTGTCAACACCGGGGAGCTGTTTTTT CASSPDRDVVNTGELFF
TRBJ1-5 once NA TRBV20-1 TGCAGTGCCACTAGGGGGGCGAATCAGCCCCAGCATTTT CSATRGANQPQHF
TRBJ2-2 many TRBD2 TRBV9 TGTGCCAGCAGCACCAGCGGGGGGGCCGACACCGGGGAGCTGTTTTTT CASSTSGGADTGELFF